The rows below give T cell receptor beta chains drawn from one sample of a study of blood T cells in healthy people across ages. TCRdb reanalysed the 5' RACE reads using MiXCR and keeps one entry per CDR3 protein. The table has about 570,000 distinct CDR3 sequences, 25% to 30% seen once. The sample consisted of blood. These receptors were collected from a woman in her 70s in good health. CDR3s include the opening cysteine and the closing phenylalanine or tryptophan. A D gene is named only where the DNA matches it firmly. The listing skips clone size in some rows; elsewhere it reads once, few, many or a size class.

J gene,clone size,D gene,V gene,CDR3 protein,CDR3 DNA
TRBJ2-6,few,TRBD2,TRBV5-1,CASDASGLGANVLTF,TGCGCCAGCGACGCTAGCGGGCTTGGGGCCAACGTCCTGACTTTC
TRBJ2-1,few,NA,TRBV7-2,CASSLSGTEGKIF,TGTGCCAGCAGCTTATCCGGGACTGAAGGGAAGATCTTC
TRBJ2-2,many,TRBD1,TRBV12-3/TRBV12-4,CASTTGQEDTGELFF,TGTGCCAGCACCACGGGACAGGAGGACACCGGGGAGCTGTTTTTT
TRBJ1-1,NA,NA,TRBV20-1,CSSRPYLKGMGTEAFF,TGCAGTTCACGACCCTACCTGAAGGGTATGGGCACTGAAGCTTTCTTT
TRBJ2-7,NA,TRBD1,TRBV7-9,CASSTPDRAEEQYF,TGTGCCAGCAGCACTCCCGACAGGGCGGAGGAGCAGTACTTC
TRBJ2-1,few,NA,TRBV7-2,CASTPDGYNEQFF,TGTGCCAGCACCCCGGACGGGTACAATGAGCAGTTCTTC
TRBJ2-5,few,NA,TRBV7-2,CASSHGRRRQETQYF,TGTGCCAGCAGCCACGGGCGCAGGAGACAAGAGACCCAGTACTTC
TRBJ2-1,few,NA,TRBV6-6,CASSYGDISYNEQFF,TGTGCCAGCAGTTACGGGGACATCTCCTACAATGAGCAGTTCTTC
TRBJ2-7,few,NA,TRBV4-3,CASSQDIRGPYEQYF,TGCGCCAGCAGCCAAGATATCAGGGGCCCCTACGAGCAGTACTTC
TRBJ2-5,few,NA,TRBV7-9,CASSNLPGTQETQYF,TGTGCCAGCAGCAACCTTCCGGGTACTCAAGAGACCCAGTACTTC